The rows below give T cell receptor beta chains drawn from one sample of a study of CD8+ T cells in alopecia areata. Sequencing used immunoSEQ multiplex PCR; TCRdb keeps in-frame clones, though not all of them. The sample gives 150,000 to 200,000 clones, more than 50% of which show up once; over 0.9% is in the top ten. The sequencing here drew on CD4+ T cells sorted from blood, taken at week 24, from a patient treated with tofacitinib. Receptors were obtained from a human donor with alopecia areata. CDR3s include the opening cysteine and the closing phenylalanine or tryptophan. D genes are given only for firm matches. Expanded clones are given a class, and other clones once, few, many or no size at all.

CDR3 DNA: TGTGCCAGCAGTGACCCGGGCACTGAAGCTTTCTTT
CDR3 protein: CASSDPGTEAFF
V gene: TRBV6-6
CDR3 length: 12
clone size: NA
D gene: NA
J gene: TRBJ1-1

CDR3 DNA: TGTGCCAGCAGTTACGGGGATAGAGGGGTCGGCGAGCAGTACTTC
CDR3 protein: CASSYGDRGVGEQYF
V gene: TRBV6-5
CDR3 length: 15
clone size: few
D gene: NA
J gene: TRBJ2-7

CDR3 DNA: TGTGCCATCAGTAGTTTTAGGGAAGGCCAGCCCCAGCATTTT
CDR3 protein: CAISSFREGQPQHF
V gene: TRBV10-3
CDR3 length: 14
clone size: few
D gene: NA
J gene: TRBJ1-5

CDR3 DNA: TGTGCCTGGAGTGTTTCTAGGAATTCACCCCTCCACTTT
CDR3 protein: CAWSVSRNSPLHF
V gene: TRBV30
CDR3 length: 13
clone size: NA
D gene: NA
J gene: TRBJ1-6

CDR3 DNA: TGTGCCATCAGCCCCCAGGGACTCGACAATGAGCAGTTCTTC
CDR3 protein: CAISPQGLDNEQFF
V gene: TRBV10-3
CDR3 length: 14
clone size: few
D gene: NA
J gene: TRBJ2-1

CDR3 DNA: TGCGCCAGCAGCCAAGAGAGGAGCTCCCCCAAAAACATTCAGTACTTC
CDR3 protein: CASSQERSSPKNIQYF
V gene: TRBV4-3
CDR3 length: 16
clone size: once
D gene: NA
J gene: TRBJ2-4

CDR3 DNA: TGTGCCAGCAGCTTCAGGGGAGGTCAGCCCCAGCATTTT
CDR3 protein: CASSFRGGQPQHF
V gene: TRBV7-2
CDR3 length: 13
clone size: NA
D gene: NA
J gene: TRBJ1-5

CDR3 DNA: TGTGCCAGCAGCTCATATTCCCAGGGATCTAACTATGGCTACACCTTC
CDR3 protein: CASSSYSQGSNYGYTF
V gene: TRBV11-2
CDR3 length: 16
clone size: NA
D gene: NA
J gene: TRBJ1-2

CDR3 DNA: TGTGCCAGCAGAGAGGGGAACACCGGGGAGCTGTTTTTT
CDR3 protein: CASREGNTGELFF
V gene: TRBV6-1
CDR3 length: 13
clone size: NA
D gene: NA
J gene: TRBJ2-2

CDR3 DNA: TGTGCCATCGCATCGGGGGCTAGCGGGGGCACAGATACGCAGTATTTT
CDR3 protein: CAIASGASGGTDTQYF
V gene: TRBV10-3
CDR3 length: 16
clone size: NA
D gene: TRBD2
J gene: TRBJ2-3

CDR3 DNA: TGCAGCGTTTCTGGCGGCACAGATACGCAGTATTTT
CDR3 protein: CSVSGGTDTQYF
V gene: TRBV29-1
CDR3 length: 12
clone size: few
D gene: NA
J gene: TRBJ2-3

CDR3 DNA: TGCGCCAGCAGCTCCGATGCGGCAGGACTCTCCTACGAGCAGTACTTC
CDR3 protein: CASSSDAAGLSYEQYF
V gene: TRBV5-1
CDR3 length: 16
clone size: few
D gene: NA
J gene: TRBJ2-7

CDR3 DNA: TGTGCCACCAGCAGCCGGACAGGGGGATTAGATACGCAGTATTTT
CDR3 protein: CATSSRTGGLDTQYF
V gene: TRBV15
CDR3 length: 15
clone size: NA
D gene: TRBD1
J gene: TRBJ2-3

CDR3 DNA: TGTGCCACCAGCAGGGGTTTGTTTGGTCAGGAGCAGTACTTC
CDR3 protein: CATSRGLFGQEQYF
V gene: TRBV15
CDR3 length: 14
clone size: NA
D gene: NA
J gene: TRBJ2-7

CDR3 DNA: TGTGCCAGCAGTTATTTGGGGGCGTTCGAGCAGTTCTTC
CDR3 protein: CASSYLGAFEQFF
V gene: TRBV6-6
CDR3 length: 13
clone size: NA
D gene: NA
J gene: TRBJ2-1

CDR3 DNA: TGTGCCTGGAGTGTAGTAGGGATCGCCGGGGAGCTGTTTTTT
CDR3 protein: CAWSVVGIAGELFF
V gene: TRBV30
CDR3 length: 14
clone size: few
D gene: NA
J gene: TRBJ2-2

CDR3 DNA: TGCGCCAGCAGCCAGACCGGGAGCGAGGGCTACACCTTC
CDR3 protein: CASSQTGSEGYTF
V gene: TRBV4-3
CDR3 length: 13
clone size: once
D gene: NA
J gene: TRBJ1-2

CDR3 DNA: TGTGCCAGCAGCTATCGAGGGACAGGTACCTACGAGCAGTACTTC
CDR3 protein: CASSYRGTGTYEQYF
V gene: TRBV5-6
CDR3 length: 15
clone size: few
D gene: TRBD1
J gene: TRBJ2-7

CDR3 DNA: TGTGCCAGCAGCTATCGGGGGGATCAGCCCCAGCATTTT
CDR3 protein: CASSYRGDQPQHF
V gene: TRBV7-2
CDR3 length: 13
clone size: few
D gene: NA
J gene: TRBJ1-5

CDR3 DNA: TGTGCCTGGATGGGGCGATCTAACTATGGCTACACCTTC
CDR3 protein: CAWMGRSNYGYTF
V gene: TRBV30
CDR3 length: 13
clone size: NA
D gene: NA
J gene: TRBJ1-2

CDR3 DNA: TGTGCCAGCACTAGCGACTGGAATCAGCCCCAGCATTTT
CDR3 protein: CASTSDWNQPQHF
V gene: TRBV2
CDR3 length: 13
clone size: NA
D gene: NA
J gene: TRBJ1-5

CDR3 DNA: TGTGCCAGCAGCTTAGGGGTCCGGGTTTTT
CDR3 protein: CASSLGVRVF
V gene: TRBV7-9
CDR3 length: 10
clone size: few
D gene: NA
J gene: TRBJ1-4

CDR3 DNA: TGTGCCAGCAGGCGGGACCCTGGGGCTGAAGCTTTCTTT
CDR3 protein: CASRRDPGAEAFF
V gene: TRBV6-1
CDR3 length: 13
clone size: NA
D gene: NA
J gene: TRBJ1-1

CDR3 DNA: TGCAGCGTACTAGCGGGGTTAGTAGGTGAGCAGTTCTTC
CDR3 protein: CSVLAGLVGEQFF
V gene: TRBV29-1
CDR3 length: 13
clone size: few
D gene: TRBD2
J gene: TRBJ2-1

CDR3 DNA: TGCGCCAGCAGCCAAGATGAGAATAATTCACCCCTCCACTTT
CDR3 protein: CASSQDENNSPLHF
V gene: TRBV4-3
CDR3 length: 14
clone size: NA
D gene: NA
J gene: TRBJ1-6

CDR3 DNA: TGTGCCAGCACCCCGACCCAGACAGCAGATACGCAGTATTTT
CDR3 protein: CASTPTQTADTQYF
V gene: TRBV6-5
CDR3 length: 14
clone size: NA
D gene: NA
J gene: TRBJ2-3

CDR3 DNA: TGTGCCAGCAGTTTAAAAGGTTACAGGGAGGAAGATACGCAGTATTTT
CDR3 protein: CASSLKGYREEDTQYF
V gene: TRBV27
CDR3 length: 16
clone size: NA
D gene: NA
J gene: TRBJ2-3

CDR3 DNA: TGCGCCAGCAGTCCCCCGGAGGCTGGGTATAATTCACCCCTCCACTTT
CDR3 protein: CASSPPEAGYNSPLHF
V gene: TRBV23-1
CDR3 length: 16
clone size: NA
D gene: NA
J gene: TRBJ1-6

CDR3 DNA: TGCAGCGTTGGGTTACAGGGCAGCGGCAATCAGCCCCAGCATTTT
CDR3 protein: CSVGLQGSGNQPQHF
V gene: TRBV29-1
CDR3 length: 15
clone size: few
D gene: NA
J gene: TRBJ1-5

CDR3 DNA: TGTGCCAGCAGGGAAACCTCACAGGGTGCTTCACCCCTCCACTTT
CDR3 protein: CASRETSQGASPLHF
V gene: TRBV2
CDR3 length: 15
clone size: NA
D gene: NA
J gene: TRBJ1-6

CDR3 DNA: TGTGCCTGGAGTGTAACGTTCAGCACAGATACGCAGTATTTT
CDR3 protein: CAWSVTFSTDTQYF
V gene: TRBV30
CDR3 length: 14
clone size: NA
D gene: NA
J gene: TRBJ2-3

CDR3 DNA: TGTGCCAGCTCACCATCGAAGGGGGACAATTCACCCCTCCACTTT
CDR3 protein: CASSPSKGDNSPLHF
V gene: TRBV18
CDR3 length: 15
clone size: NA
D gene: NA
J gene: TRBJ1-6

CDR3 DNA: TGTGCCAGCAGCTCCACAGGGTCCTATGGCTACACCTTC
CDR3 protein: CASSSTGSYGYTF
V gene: TRBV5-6
CDR3 length: 13
clone size: few
D gene: NA
J gene: TRBJ1-2

CDR3 DNA: TGTGCCAGCAGTTTTGCAGGGGATCAGCCCCAGCATTTT
CDR3 protein: CASSFAGDQPQHF
V gene: TRBV27
CDR3 length: 13
clone size: NA
D gene: NA
J gene: TRBJ1-5

CDR3 DNA: TGTGCCAGCAGCCCCTTAGCGAACACTGAAGCTTTCTTT
CDR3 protein: CASSPLANTEAFF
V gene: TRBV6-5
CDR3 length: 13
clone size: NA
D gene: NA
J gene: TRBJ1-1

CDR3 DNA: TGCAGCGTCAGACAGGGGGAACAGCCCCAGCATTTT
CDR3 protein: CSVRQGEQPQHF
V gene: TRBV29-1
CDR3 length: 12
clone size: NA
D gene: TRBD1
J gene: TRBJ1-5

CDR3 DNA: TGTGCCTGGAGTTGGCTAGCGGGGGAAGAGACCCAGTACTTC
CDR3 protein: CAWSWLAGEETQYF
V gene: TRBV30
CDR3 length: 14
clone size: NA
D gene: TRBD2
J gene: TRBJ2-5

CDR3 DNA: TGCAGCGGCCGGGACGACTACCGAGCTTTCTTT
CDR3 protein: CSGRDDYRAFF
V gene: TRBV29-1
CDR3 length: 11
clone size: NA
D gene: NA
J gene: TRBJ1-1

CDR3 DNA: TGTGCCAGCATGGCAGGGGGAAATAGTCAGCCCCAGCATTTT
CDR3 protein: CASMAGGNSQPQHF
V gene: TRBV6-6
CDR3 length: 14
clone size: many
D gene: TRBD1
J gene: TRBJ1-5

CDR3 DNA: TGTGCCAGCAGTGGTGGTATCTCCGAGGCCAACGTCCTGACTTTC
CDR3 protein: CASSGGISEANVLTF
V gene: TRBV2
CDR3 length: 15
clone size: few
D gene: NA
J gene: TRBJ2-6

CDR3 DNA: TGTGCCAGCACCAGGGGCGAAGGCTACACCTTC
CDR3 protein: CASTRGEGYTF
V gene: TRBV2
CDR3 length: 11
clone size: few
D gene: NA
J gene: TRBJ1-2

CDR3 DNA: TGTGCCTGGAGACCGGGACAGGCTCAAAACATTCAGTACTTC
CDR3 protein: CAWRPGQAQNIQYF
V gene: TRBV30
CDR3 length: 14
clone size: NA
D gene: TRBD1
J gene: TRBJ2-4

CDR3 DNA: TGTGCCAGCAGCTTAGGACTGAACCATTCACCCCTCCACTTT
CDR3 protein: CASSLGLNHSPLHF
V gene: TRBV7-6
CDR3 length: 14
clone size: NA
D gene: NA
J gene: TRBJ1-6

CDR3 DNA: TGTGCCAGCAGCTTACAAAAAGGCTCACCCCTCCACTTT
CDR3 protein: CASSLQKGSPLHF
V gene: TRBV7-3
CDR3 length: 13
clone size: few
D gene: NA
J gene: TRBJ1-6

CDR3 DNA: TGCAGCGTTGAAGGTACAGGCACAGATACGCAGTATTTT
CDR3 protein: CSVEGTGTDTQYF
V gene: TRBV29-1
CDR3 length: 13
clone size: once
D gene: NA
J gene: TRBJ2-3

CDR3 DNA: TGCAGCGTTTCGTCCACCACAGATACGCAGTATTTT
CDR3 protein: CSVSSTTDTQYF
V gene: TRBV29-1
CDR3 length: 12
clone size: NA
D gene: NA
J gene: TRBJ2-3

CDR3 DNA: TGCAGCGTTGAACCCGGGGGAGGTGAAGCTTTCTTT
CDR3 protein: CSVEPGGGEAFF
V gene: TRBV29-1
CDR3 length: 12
clone size: NA
D gene: NA
J gene: TRBJ1-1

CDR3 DNA: TGTGCCAGCAGCTTAGAGTCTGCTACTAACTATGGCTACACCTTC
CDR3 protein: CASSLESATNYGYTF
V gene: TRBV7-2
CDR3 length: 15
clone size: NA
D gene: NA
J gene: TRBJ1-2

CDR3 DNA: TGTGCCTGGAGCGAGCAGGGCCGATATAGCAATCAGCCCCAGCATTTT
CDR3 protein: CAWSEQGRYSNQPQHF
V gene: TRBV30
CDR3 length: 16
clone size: few
D gene: NA
J gene: TRBJ1-5

CDR3 DNA: TGTGCCAGCAGTGTCGACGGGGTGGGGGAGACCCAGTACTTC
CDR3 protein: CASSVDGVGETQYF
V gene: TRBV7-9
CDR3 length: 14
clone size: NA
D gene: NA
J gene: TRBJ2-5

CDR3 DNA: TGTGCCTGGAGTGGGACCGGACAGGGAACAGATACGCAGTATTTT
CDR3 protein: CAWSGTGQGTDTQYF
V gene: TRBV30
CDR3 length: 15
clone size: NA
D gene: TRBD1
J gene: TRBJ2-3

CDR3 DNA: TGCGCCAGCAGCTTGGCAGGCTTCTATGGCTACACCTTC
CDR3 protein: CASSLAGFYGYTF
V gene: TRBV5-1
CDR3 length: 13
clone size: NA
D gene: NA
J gene: TRBJ1-2

CDR3 DNA: TGTGCCTGGAGTGGTCAGGGGAATCAGCCCCAGCATTTT
CDR3 protein: CAWSGQGNQPQHF
V gene: TRBV30
CDR3 length: 13
clone size: few
D gene: NA
J gene: TRBJ1-5

CDR3 DNA: TGTGCCAGTAGCGTGAACACTGAAGCTTTCTTT
CDR3 protein: CASSVNTEAFF
V gene: TRBV19
CDR3 length: 11
clone size: NA
D gene: NA
J gene: TRBJ1-1

CDR3 DNA: TGTGCCAGCAGTTACGCGAGGGGCTATGGTTACACCTTC
CDR3 protein: CASSYARGYGYTF
V gene: TRBV6-6
CDR3 length: 13
clone size: NA
D gene: NA
J gene: TRBJ1-2

CDR3 DNA: TGTGCCAGCAGTTACCGGATGGGTAGTAATGGCTACACCTTC
CDR3 protein: CASSYRMGSNGYTF
V gene: TRBV6-5
CDR3 length: 14
clone size: once
D gene: NA
J gene: TRBJ1-2

CDR3 DNA: TGTGCCAGCAGTGAGGGGCAGGGGGCGTCCTATGGCTACACCTTC
CDR3 protein: CASSEGQGASYGYTF
V gene: TRBV9
CDR3 length: 15
clone size: NA
D gene: TRBD1
J gene: TRBJ1-2

CDR3 DNA: TGTGCCAGTAGGACACGAGCGACAGATGGCTACACCTTC
CDR3 protein: CASRTRATDGYTF
V gene: TRBV19
CDR3 length: 13
clone size: few
D gene: NA
J gene: TRBJ1-2

CDR3 DNA: TGTGCCAGCAGTGCCGGACTGCACATTCAGTACTTC
CDR3 protein: CASSAGLHIQYF
V gene: TRBV25-1
CDR3 length: 12
clone size: NA
D gene: NA
J gene: TRBJ2-4

CDR3 DNA: TGCAGCGTTGAAGGGGTCCTAATGAACACTGAAGCTTTCTTT
CDR3 protein: CSVEGVLMNTEAFF
V gene: TRBV29-1
CDR3 length: 14
clone size: few
D gene: NA
J gene: TRBJ1-1